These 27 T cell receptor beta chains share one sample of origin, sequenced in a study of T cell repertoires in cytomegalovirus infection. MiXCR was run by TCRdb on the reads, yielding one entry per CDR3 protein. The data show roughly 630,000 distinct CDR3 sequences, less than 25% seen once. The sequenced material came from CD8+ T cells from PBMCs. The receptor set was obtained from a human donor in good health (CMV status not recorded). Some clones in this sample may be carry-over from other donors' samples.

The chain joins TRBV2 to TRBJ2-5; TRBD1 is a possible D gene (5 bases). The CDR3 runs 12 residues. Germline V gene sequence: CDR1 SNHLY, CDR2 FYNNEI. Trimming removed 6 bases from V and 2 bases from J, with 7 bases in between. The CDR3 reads CASRTVQETQYF. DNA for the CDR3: TGTGCCAGCAGGACAGTACAAGAGACCCAGTACTTC.

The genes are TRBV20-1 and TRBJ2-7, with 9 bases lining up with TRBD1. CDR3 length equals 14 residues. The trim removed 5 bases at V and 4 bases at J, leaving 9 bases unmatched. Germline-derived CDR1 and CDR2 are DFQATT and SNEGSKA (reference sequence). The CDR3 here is CSAAGTGKEYEQYV. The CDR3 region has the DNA TGCAGTGCTGCCGGGACAGGGAAGGAATACGAGCAGTACGTC.

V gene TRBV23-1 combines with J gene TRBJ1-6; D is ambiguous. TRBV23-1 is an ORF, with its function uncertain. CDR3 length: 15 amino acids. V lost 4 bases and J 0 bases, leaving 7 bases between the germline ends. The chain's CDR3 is CASSLNGSYNSPLHF. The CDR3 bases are TGCGCCAGCAGTCTTAATGGCTCCTATAATTCACCCCTCCACTTT.

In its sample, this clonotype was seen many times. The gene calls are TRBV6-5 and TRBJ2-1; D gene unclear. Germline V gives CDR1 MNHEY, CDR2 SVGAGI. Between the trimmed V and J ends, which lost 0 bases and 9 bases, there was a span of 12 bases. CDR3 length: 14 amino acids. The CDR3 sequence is CASSYSSGNSEQFF. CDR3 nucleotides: TGTGCCAGCAGTTACTCGAGTGGCAATTCTGAGCAGTTCTTC.

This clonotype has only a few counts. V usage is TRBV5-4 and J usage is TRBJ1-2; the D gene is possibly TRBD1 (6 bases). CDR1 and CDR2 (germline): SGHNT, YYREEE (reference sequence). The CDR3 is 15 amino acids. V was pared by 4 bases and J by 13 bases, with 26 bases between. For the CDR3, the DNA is TGTGCCAGCAGCGTTGGTGGGGGGCCCGCCGAGGAGCGCACCTTC. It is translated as CASSVGGGPAEERTF.

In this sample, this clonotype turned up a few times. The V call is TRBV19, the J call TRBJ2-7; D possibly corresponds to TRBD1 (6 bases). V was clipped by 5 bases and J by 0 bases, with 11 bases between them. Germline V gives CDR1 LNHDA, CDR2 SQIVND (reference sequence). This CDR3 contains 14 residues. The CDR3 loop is CASSGGGSSYEQYF. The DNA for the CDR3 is TGTGCCAGTAGTGGGGGCGGCAGCTCCTACGAGCAGTACTTC.

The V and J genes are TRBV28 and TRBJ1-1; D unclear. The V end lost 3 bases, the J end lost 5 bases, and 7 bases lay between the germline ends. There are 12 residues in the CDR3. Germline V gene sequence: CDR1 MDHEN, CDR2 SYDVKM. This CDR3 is CASSFSQTEAFF. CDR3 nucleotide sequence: TGTGCCAGCAGTTTCAGTCAGACTGAAGCTTTCTTT.

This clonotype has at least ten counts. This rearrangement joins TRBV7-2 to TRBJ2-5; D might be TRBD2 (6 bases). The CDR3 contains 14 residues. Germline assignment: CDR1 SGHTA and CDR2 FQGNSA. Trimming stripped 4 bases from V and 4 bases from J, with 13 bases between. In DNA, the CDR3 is TGTGCCAGCAGCTCCTTAGGGGAGGCAGAGACCCAGTACTTC. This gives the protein CASSSLGEAETQYF.

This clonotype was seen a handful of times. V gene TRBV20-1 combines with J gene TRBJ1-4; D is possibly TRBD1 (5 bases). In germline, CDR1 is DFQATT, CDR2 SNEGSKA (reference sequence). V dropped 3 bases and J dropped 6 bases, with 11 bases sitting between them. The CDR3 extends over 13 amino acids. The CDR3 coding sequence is TGCAGTGCTAGCGGGACGGGCTATGAAAAACTGTTTTTT. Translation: CSASGTGYEKLFF.

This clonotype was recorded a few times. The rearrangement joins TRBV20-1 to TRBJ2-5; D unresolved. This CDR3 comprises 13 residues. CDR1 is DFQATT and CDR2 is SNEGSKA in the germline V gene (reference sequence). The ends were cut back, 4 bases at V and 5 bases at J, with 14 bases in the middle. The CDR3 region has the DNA TGCAGTGCTACCGAGAAGTTCTTGGAGACCCAGTACTTC. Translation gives CSATEKFLETQYF.

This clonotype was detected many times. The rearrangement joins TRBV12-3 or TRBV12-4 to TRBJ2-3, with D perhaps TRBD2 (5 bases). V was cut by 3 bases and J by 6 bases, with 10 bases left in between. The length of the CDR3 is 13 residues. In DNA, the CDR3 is TGTGCCAGCAGTTTGGCGTGGGAGGATACGCAGTATTTT. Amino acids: CASSLAWEDTQYF.

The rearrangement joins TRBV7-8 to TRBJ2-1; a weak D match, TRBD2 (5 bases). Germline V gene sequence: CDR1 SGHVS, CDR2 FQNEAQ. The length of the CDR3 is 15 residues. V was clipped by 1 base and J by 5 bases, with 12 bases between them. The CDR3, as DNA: TGTGCCAGCAGCTTAGACGCCCCTAGCCACAATGAGCAGTTCTTC. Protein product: CASSLDAPSHNEQFF.

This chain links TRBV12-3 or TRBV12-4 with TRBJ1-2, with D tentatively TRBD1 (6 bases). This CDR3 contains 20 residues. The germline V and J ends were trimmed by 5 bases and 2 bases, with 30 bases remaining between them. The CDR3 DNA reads TGTGCCAGCAGTCCCTTCCCTTCCCCAGGCATCAGGACAGCGAACTATGGCTACACCTTC. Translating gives CASSPFPSPGIRTANYGYTF.

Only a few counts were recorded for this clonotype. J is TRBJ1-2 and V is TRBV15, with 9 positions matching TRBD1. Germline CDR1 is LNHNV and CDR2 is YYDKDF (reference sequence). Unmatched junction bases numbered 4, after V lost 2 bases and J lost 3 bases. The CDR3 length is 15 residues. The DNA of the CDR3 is TGTGCCACCAGCAGATTGGACAGGGGAGACTATGGCTACACCTTC. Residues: CATSRLDRGDYGYTF.

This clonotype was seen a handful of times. CDR3 sequence (DNA): TGTGCCAGCATCCCGAGGGACAAGAACACCGGGGAGCTGTTTTTT. Encoded protein: CASIPRDKNTGELFF. J is TRBJ2-2 and V is TRBV7-9, with a possible D match to TRBD1 (6 bases). This CDR3 is 15 amino acids long. The ends were cut back, 7 bases at V and 1 base at J, with 13 bases in the middle. The germline CDR1 and CDR2 sequences are SEHNR and FQNEAQ (reference sequence).

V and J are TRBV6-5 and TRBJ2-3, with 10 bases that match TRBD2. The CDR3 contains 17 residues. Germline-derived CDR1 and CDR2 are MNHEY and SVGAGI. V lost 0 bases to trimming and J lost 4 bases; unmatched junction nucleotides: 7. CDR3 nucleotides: TGTGCCAGCAGTTACTCTGGAGCGGGGGGGTTGGCAGATACGCAGTATTTT. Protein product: CASSYSGAGGLADTQYF.

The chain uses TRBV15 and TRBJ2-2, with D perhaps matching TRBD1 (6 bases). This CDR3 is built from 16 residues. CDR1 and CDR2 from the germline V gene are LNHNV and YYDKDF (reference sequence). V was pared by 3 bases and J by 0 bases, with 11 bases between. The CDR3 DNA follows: TGTGCCACCAGCAGCTTGGACAGTTCGAACACCGGGGAGCTGTTTTTT. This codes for CATSSLDSSNTGELFF.

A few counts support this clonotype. The CDR3 region has the DNA TGCAGCGTTGAACCCAGCGGGGGTGCCACAGATACGCAGTATTTT. Translating it yields CSVEPSGGATDTQYF. V usage is TRBV29-1 and J usage is TRBJ2-3; TRBD2 aligns across 8 bases. Germline CDR1 is SQVTM and CDR2 is ANQGSEA. V was clipped by 2 bases and J by 2 bases; unmatched bases: 6. This CDR3 has 15 residues.

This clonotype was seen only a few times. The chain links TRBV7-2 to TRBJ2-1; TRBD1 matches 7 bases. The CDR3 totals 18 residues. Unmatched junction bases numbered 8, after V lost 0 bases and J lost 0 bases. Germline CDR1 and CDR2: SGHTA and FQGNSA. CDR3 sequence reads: CASSLALTGEYSYNEQFF. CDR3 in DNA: TGTGCCAGCAGCTTAGCACTAACAGGGGAATACTCCTACAATGAGCAGTTCTTC.

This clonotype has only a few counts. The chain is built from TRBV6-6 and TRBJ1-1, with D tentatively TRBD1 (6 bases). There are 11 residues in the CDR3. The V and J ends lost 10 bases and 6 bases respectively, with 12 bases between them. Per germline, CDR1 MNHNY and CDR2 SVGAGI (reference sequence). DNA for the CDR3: TGTGCCACCGGAGGACAGCCTGAAGCTTTCTTT. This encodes CATGGQPEAFF.

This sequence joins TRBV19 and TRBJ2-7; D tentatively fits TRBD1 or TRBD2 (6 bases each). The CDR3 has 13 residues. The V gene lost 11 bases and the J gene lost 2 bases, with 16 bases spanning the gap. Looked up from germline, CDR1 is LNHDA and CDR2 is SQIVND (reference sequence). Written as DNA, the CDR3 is TGTGCCTCCTCCTGGGGGGCGACCTACGAGCAGTACTTC. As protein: CASSWGATYEQYF. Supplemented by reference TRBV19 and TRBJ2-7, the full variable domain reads DGGITQSPKYLFRKEGQNVTLSCEQNLNHDAMYWYRQDPGQGLRLIYYSQIVNDFQKGDIAEGYSVSREKKESFPLTVTSAQKNPTAFYLCASSWGATYEQYFGPGTRLTVT.

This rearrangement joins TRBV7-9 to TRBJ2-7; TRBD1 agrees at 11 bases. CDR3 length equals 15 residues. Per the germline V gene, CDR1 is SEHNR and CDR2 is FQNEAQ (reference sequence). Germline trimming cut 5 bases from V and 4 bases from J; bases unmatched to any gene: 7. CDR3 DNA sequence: TGTGCCAGCAGCGAACACTGGGACAGGGGGTACGAGCAGTACGTC. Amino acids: CASSEHWDRGYEQYV.

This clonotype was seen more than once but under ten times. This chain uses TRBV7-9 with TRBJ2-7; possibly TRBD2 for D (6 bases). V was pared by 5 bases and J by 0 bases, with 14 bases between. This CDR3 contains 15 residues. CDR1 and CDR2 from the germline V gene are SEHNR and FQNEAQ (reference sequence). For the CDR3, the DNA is TGTGCCAGCAGCCACTCCGGGACTTACTCCTACGAGCAGTACGTC. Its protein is CASSHSGTYSYEQYV.

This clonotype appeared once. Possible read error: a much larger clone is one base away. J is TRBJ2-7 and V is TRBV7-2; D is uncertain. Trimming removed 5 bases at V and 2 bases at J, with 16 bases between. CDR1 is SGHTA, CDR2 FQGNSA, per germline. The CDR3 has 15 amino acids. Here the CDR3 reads CASSPSGLVPYEQYV. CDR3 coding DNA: TGTGCCAGCAGCCCTTCGGGCCTAGTGCCCTACGAGCAGTACGTC.

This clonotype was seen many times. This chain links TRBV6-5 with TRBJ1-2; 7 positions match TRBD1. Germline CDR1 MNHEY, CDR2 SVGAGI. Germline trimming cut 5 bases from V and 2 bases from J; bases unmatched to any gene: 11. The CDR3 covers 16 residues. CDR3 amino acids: CASSDRTGRQNYGYTF. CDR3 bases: TGTGCCAGCAGTGATAGGACAGGCAGACAAAACTATGGCTACACCTTC.

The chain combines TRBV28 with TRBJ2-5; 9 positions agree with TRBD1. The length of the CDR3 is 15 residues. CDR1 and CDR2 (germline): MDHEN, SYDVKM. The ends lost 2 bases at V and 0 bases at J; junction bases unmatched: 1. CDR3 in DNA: TGTGCCAGCAGTTTAAGACAGGGGGACCAAGAGACCCAGTACTTC. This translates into CASSLRQGDQETQYF. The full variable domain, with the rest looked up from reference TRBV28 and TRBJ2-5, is DVKVTQSSRYLVKRTGEKVFLECVQDMDHENMFWYRQDPGLGLRLIYFSYDVKMKEKGDIPEGYSVSREKKERFSLILESASTNQTSMYLCASSLRQGDQETQYFGPGTRLLVL.

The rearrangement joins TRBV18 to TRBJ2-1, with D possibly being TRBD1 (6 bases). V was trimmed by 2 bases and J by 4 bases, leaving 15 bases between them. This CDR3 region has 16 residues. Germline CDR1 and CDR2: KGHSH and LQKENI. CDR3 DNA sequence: TGTGCCAGCTCACCATCGCGACAGGACCTTTACAATGAGCAGTTCTTC. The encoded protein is CASSPSRQDLYNEQFF.